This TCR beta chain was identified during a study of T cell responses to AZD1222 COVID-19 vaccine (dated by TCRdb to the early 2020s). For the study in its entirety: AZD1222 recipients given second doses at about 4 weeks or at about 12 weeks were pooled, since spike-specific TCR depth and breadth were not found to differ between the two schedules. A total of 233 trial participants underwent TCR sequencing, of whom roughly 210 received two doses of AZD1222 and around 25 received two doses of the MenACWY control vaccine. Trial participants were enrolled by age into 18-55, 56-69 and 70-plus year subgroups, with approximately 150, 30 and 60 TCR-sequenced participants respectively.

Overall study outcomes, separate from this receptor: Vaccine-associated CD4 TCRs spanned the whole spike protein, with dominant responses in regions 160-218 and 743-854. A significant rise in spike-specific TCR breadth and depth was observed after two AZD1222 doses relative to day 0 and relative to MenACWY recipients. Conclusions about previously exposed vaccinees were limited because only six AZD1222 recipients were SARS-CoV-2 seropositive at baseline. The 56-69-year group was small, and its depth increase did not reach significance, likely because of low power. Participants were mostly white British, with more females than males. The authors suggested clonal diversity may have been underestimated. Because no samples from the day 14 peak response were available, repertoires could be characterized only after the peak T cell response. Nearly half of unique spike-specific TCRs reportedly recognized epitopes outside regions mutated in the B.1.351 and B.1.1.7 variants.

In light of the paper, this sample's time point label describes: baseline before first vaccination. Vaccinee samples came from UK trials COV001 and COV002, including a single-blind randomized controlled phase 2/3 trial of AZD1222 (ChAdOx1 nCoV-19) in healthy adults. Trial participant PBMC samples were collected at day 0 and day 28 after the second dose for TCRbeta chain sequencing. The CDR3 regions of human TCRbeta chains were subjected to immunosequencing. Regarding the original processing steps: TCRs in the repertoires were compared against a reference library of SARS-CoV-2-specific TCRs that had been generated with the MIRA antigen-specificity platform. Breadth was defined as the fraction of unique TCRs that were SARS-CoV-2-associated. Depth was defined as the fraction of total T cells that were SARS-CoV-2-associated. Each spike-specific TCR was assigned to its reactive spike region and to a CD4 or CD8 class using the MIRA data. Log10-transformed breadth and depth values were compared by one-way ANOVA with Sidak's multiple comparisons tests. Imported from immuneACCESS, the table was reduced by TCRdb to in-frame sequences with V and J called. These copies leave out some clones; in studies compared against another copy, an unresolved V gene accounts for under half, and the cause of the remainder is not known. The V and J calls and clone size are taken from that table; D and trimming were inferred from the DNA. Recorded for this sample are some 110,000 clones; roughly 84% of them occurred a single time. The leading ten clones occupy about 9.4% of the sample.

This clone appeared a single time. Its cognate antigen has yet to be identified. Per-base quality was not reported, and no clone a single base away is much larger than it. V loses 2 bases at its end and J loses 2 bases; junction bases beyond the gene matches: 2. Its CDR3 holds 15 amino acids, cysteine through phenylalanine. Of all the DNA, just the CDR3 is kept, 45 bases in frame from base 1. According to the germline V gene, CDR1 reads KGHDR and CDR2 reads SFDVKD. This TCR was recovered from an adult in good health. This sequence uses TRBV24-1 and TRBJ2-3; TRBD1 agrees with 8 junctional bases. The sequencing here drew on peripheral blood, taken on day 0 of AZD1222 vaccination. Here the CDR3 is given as CATSDWTGSTDTQYF. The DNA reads TGTGCCACCAGTGATTGGACAGGGTCCACAGATACGCAGTATTTT.